These 23 T cell receptor beta chains were all obtained from the same sample, sequenced in a study of post-analysis software for immune sequencing data. Study-wide results and caveats: Roughly 5 TRBV segments (TRBV5-6, TRBV5-1 and TRBV20-1 among them) occurred more frequently in patients than in controls.

What these receptors recognize is not known. Unique molecular identifiers were carried by the TCR beta cDNA libraries. One entry per CDR3 protein, called by TCRdb with MiXCR from the PCR reads. Found here are 800,000 to 950,000 distinct CDR3 sequences, roughly 50% of them singletons; the top ten hold approximately 4.2%. The specimen sequenced was blood. These receptors were taken from a girl under 18 with multiple sclerosis.

This clonotype showed up just a few times. The chain carries TRBV6-1 and TRBJ2-5; D uncertain. CDR1 is MNHNS, CDR2 SASEGT, per germline. Deletions cut 3 bases from V and 2 bases from J, with 10 bases between. The CDR3 runs to 14 residues. The CDR3 here is CASSDRRTQETQYF. CDR3 in DNA: TGTGCCAGCAGTGACCGACGAACACAAGAGACCCAGTACTTC.

The gene calls are TRBV20-1 and TRBJ2-1; D is uncertain. The CDR3 consists of 15 residues. Germline V gene data show CDR1 as DFQATT and CDR2 as SNEGSKA (reference sequence). V dropped 2 bases and J dropped 0 bases, with 11 bases sitting between them. The CDR3 region has the DNA TGCAGTGCTAGATCAGTAAGGAGCTCCTACAATGAGCAGTTCTTC. This translates into CSARSVRSSYNEQFF.

The V call is TRBV12-3 or TRBV12-4, the J call TRBJ2-3; tentatively, D is TRBD1 (6 bases). The CDR3 contains 13 residues. V was trimmed by 6 bases and J by 5 bases, leaving 12 bases between them. The CDR3 is CASRPTGRDTQYF. The CDR3 region has the DNA TGTGCCAGCAGACCTACAGGGAGAGATACGCAGTATTTT.

The V and J genes are TRBV7-9 and TRBJ2-1, with 8 positions matching TRBD2. Germline assignment: CDR1 SEHNR and CDR2 FQNEAQ (reference sequence). Trimming cost V 10 bases and J 8 bases; bases outside gene matches: 10. The CDR3 runs to 13 residues. CDR3 bases: TGTGCCATCCCGTGGCGGGGGGTACATGAGCAGTTCTTC. It specifies CAIPWRGVHEQFF. Combining the CDR3 with reference TRBV7-9 and TRBJ2-1 gives the whole variable domain DTGVSQNPRHKITKRGQNVTFRCDPISEHNRLYWYRQTLGQGPEFLTYFQNEAQLEKSRLLSDRFSAERPKGSFSTLEIQRTEQGDSAMYLCAIPWRGVHEQFFGPGTRLTVL.

This chain joins TRBV12-3 or TRBV12-4 and TRBJ2-1; TRBD2 aligns across 13 bases. The CDR3 covers 16 residues. J lost 2 bases, V lost 5 bases, and 3 bases had no gene match. The CDR3 nucleotides are TGTGCCAGCAGTGGACTAGCGGGAGACCCCTACAATGAGCAGTTCTTC. Translating gives CASSGLAGDPYNEQFF.

The chain uses TRBV3-1 and TRBJ2-4; D is ambiguous. Trimming removed 3 bases from V and 2 bases from J, with 8 bases in between. The CDR3 loop spans 14 amino acids. CDR1 and CDR2 (germline): LGHDT, YNNKEL (reference sequence). The CDR3 spells CASSQGKPKNIQYF. CDR3 nucleotide sequence: TGTGCCAGCAGCCAGGGGAAACCCAAAAACATTCAGTACTTC.

This chain uses TRBV7-3 with TRBJ2-1, with D perhaps being TRBD1 or TRBD2 (6 bases each). Germline V gene lookup returns CDR1 SGHTA and CDR2 FQGTGA. The CDR3 spans 16 residues. The ends were cut back, 5 bases at V and 0 bases at J, with 14 bases in the middle. The CDR3 sequence is CASSVGGSYSYNEQFF. The CDR3 DNA reads TGTGCCAGCAGCGTGGGGGGCAGCTACTCCTACAATGAGCAGTTCTTC.

The V and J genes are TRBV5-1 and TRBJ2-1; D is perhaps TRBD2 (8 bases). Germline assignment: CDR1 SGHRS and CDR2 YFSETQ. The CDR3 spans 15 residues. Deletions cut 7 bases from V and 5 bases from J, with 19 bases between. The CDR3 sequence is CASGRGGQGDNEQFF. DNA for the CDR3: TGCGCCAGCGGACGGGGGGGGCAGGGGGACAATGAGCAGTTCTTC.

There are a few counts of this clonotype. This chain joins TRBV20-1 and TRBJ1-2, with 9 bases fitting TRBD1. V was clipped by 1 base and J by 3 bases; unmatched bases: 6. CDR1 is DFQATT, CDR2 SNEGSKA, per germline (reference sequence). The CDR3 length is 15 residues. CDR3 region: CSARGTGGYHYGYTF. CDR3 DNA: TGCAGTGCTAGAGGAACAGGGGGCTATCACTATGGCTACACCTTC.

This clonotype was recorded a few times. The chain joins TRBV6-5 to TRBJ1-2; D possibly corresponds to TRBD1 (6 bases). The CDR3 covers 14 residues. Per the germline V gene, CDR1 is MNHEY and CDR2 is SVGAGI. V was cut by 5 bases and J by 3 bases, with 13 bases left in between. CDR3 sequence: CASSLQGPYYGYTF. DNA for the CDR3: TGTGCCAGCAGTCTACAGGGACCTTACTATGGCTACACCTTC.

The chain recombines TRBV6-1 with TRBJ2-7; possible D gene TRBD1, 5 bases. Germline V gene data show CDR1 as MNHNS and CDR2 as SASEGT. This CDR3 has 15 residues. V lost 6 bases to trimming and J lost 6 bases, with 21 bases between them. CDR3 sequence reads: CASSHEAGLGGEQYF. The CDR3 DNA reads TGTGCCAGCAGCCACGAGGCAGGGCTTGGCGGCGAGCAGTACTTC.

Concerning this clonotype: This could be a read error, since a much larger clone is one nucleotide away. The V and J genes are TRBV20-1 and TRBJ2-5; 14 bases fit TRBD2. Germline V gene sequence: CDR1 DFQATT, CDR2 SNEGSKA (reference sequence). The CDR3 loop spans 12 amino acids. In DNA, the CDR3 is TGCAGGGGACTAGCGGGAGCGGGTGAGCAGTACTTC. This translates into CRGLAGAGEQYF.

V is TRBV4-1 and J is TRBJ2-5, with TRBD2 matching over 7 bases. This CDR3 is 15 amino acids long. Germline lookup yields CDR1 MGHRA and CDR2 YSYEKL. Trimming cost V 1 base and J 11 bases; bases outside gene matches: 13. The CDR3 DNA reads TGCGCCAGCAGCCAAGTTGCGGGAGACATCAATGAGCAGTACTTC. It specifies CASSQVAGDINEQYF.

The V gene is TRBV7-2, the J gene TRBJ1-2; 8 bases are shared with TRBD1. V shed 5 bases, J shed 6 bases, and the junction held 5 bases outside the gene matches. The germline V gene has CDR1 SGHTA and CDR2 FQGNSA. CDR3 length: 13 residues. CDR3 in amino acids: CASSAYRGNGYTF. The CDR3 coding sequence is TGTGCCAGCAGCGCATACAGGGGGAATGGCTACACCTTC.

This clonotype was picked up a small number of times. This sequence joins TRBV27 and TRBJ2-1; D gene unclear. This CDR3 has 11 amino acids. Trimming shortened V by 5 bases and J by 7 bases, and 6 bases separated the two germline ends. Germline V CDR1 and CDR2: MNHEY, SMNVEV (reference sequence). CDR3 residues: CASSLFNEQFF. CDR3 nucleotide sequence: TGTGCCAGCAGTCTCTTTAATGAGCAGTTCTTC.

The J gene is TRBJ1-2, the V gene TRBV20-1; TRBD1 matches 9 bases. CDR3 length: 17 amino acids. V was pared by 3 bases and J by 4 bases, with 15 bases of the junction left unmatched. The germline V gene has CDR1 DFQATT and CDR2 SNEGSKA (reference sequence). This chain's CDR3 is CSASPPPGTGMGYGYTF. CDR3 nucleotides: TGCAGTGCTAGCCCTCCACCCGGGACAGGGATGGGCTATGGCTACACCTTC.

This clonotype was counted ten times or more. This chain joins TRBV4-1 and TRBJ1-4, with D uncertain. Germline CDR1 and CDR2: MGHRA and YSYEKL. There are 15 residues in the CDR3. Trimming shortened V by 0 bases and J by 0 bases, and 5 bases separated the two germline ends. The CDR3 DNA follows: TGCGCCAGCAGCCAAGATCGAGCAACTAATGAAAAACTGTTTTTT. This codes for CASSQDRATNEKLFF.

This clonotype has more than one count but fewer than ten. The J gene is TRBJ2-7, the V gene TRBV20-1, with 13 bases identical to TRBD2. V was clipped by 0 bases and J by 7 bases; unmatched bases: 3. Germline assignment: CDR1 DFQATT and CDR2 SNEGSKA (reference sequence). The CDR3 spans 14 residues. CDR3 sequence: CSARETSGRMEQYF. Here the CDR3 DNA reads TGCAGTGCTAGAGAGACTAGCGGGAGGATGGAGCAGTACTTC.

V and J are TRBV3-1 and TRBJ1-2, with TRBD1 identical over 7 bases. The V gene end was trimmed by 1 base and the J gene end by 8 bases; junction bases not matched to a gene: 7. This CDR3 comprises 14 residues. Germline V gene lookup returns CDR1 LGHDT and CDR2 YNNKEL (reference sequence). CDR3: CASSQADRAGGYTF. In DNA, the CDR3 is TGTGCCAGCAGCCAAGCAGACAGGGCCGGCGGCTACACCTTC.

In its sample, this clonotype was seen once. J is TRBJ2-7 and V is TRBV29-1, with 7 nucleotides matching TRBD1. Per the germline V gene, CDR1 is SQVTM and CDR2 is ANQGSEA. The ends lost 6 bases at V and 2 bases at J; junction bases unmatched: 7. This CDR3 region has 13 residues. CDR3 in amino acids: CSVVRDSTYEQYF. CDR3 in DNA: TGCAGCGTCGTCCGGGACAGCACCTACGAGCAGTACTTC.

This clonotype was detected only a few times. The chain joins TRBV7-2 to TRBJ2-3; D is uncertain. This CDR3 has 12 residues. The ends were cut back, 0 bases at V and 8 bases at J, with 6 bases in the middle. Germline assignment: CDR1 SGHTA and CDR2 FQGNSA. The CDR3 nucleotides are TGTGCCAGCAGCTTAGCGTTCGGTACGCAGTATTTT. This codes for CASSLAFGTQYF.

The genes are TRBV5-1 and TRBJ2-1, with TRBD1 matching over 7 bases. V was clipped by 4 bases and J by 1 base; unmatched bases: 5. The CDR3 runs to 15 residues. Per the germline V gene, CDR1 is SGHRS and CDR2 is YFSETQ. The CDR3 region has the DNA TGCGCCAGCAGCGAGGGACAGCATTCCTACAATGAGCAGTTCTTC. Translated: CASSEGQHSYNEQFF.

J is TRBJ1-1 and V is TRBV29-1; D perhaps matches TRBD1 (5 bases). CDR3 size: 13 residues. The germline CDR1 and CDR2 sequences are SQVTM and ANQGSEA. V lost 5 bases and J 0 bases, leaving 10 bases between the germline ends. The CDR3 spells CSVLDSLNTEAFF. In nucleotides, the CDR3 is TGCAGCGTTCTCGACAGCTTGAACACTGAAGCTTTCTTT.